This passage covers 10 T cell receptor beta chains from one sample sequenced in a study of T cell repertoires in cytomegalovirus infection. MiXCR, applied by TCRdb to the reads, yields one record per CDR3 protein. Of approximately 500,000 distinct CDR3 sequences listed, 16% are singletons. The sequenced material came from CD8+ T cells from PBMCs. These receptor sequences come from a human donor in good health (CMV status not recorded). Some clones in this sample may be carry-over from other donors' samples.

The chain carries TRBV9 and TRBJ1-1, with 9 bases identical to TRBD1. Germline CDR1 is SGDLS and CDR2 is YYNGEE. Losses at the gene ends were 0 bases for V and 6 bases for J; bases not matched to a gene: 3. This CDR3 has 14 amino acids. The CDR3 protein is CASSVARQGAEAFF. DNA for the CDR3: TGTGCCAGCAGCGTAGCCCGACAGGGGGCTGAAGCTTTCTTT.

In its sample, this clonotype was seen many times. The J gene is TRBJ2-7, the V gene TRBV10-3, with D unclear. CDR3 length: 13 residues. V was shortened by 7 bases and J by 3 bases, with 13 bases between the two germline ends. Per germline, CDR1 ENHRY and CDR2 SYGVKD. CDR3 region: CAITPDGDYEQYF. CDR3 nucleotide sequence: TGTGCCATCACTCCAGACGGCGACTACGAGCAGTACTTC.

This clonotype occurred many times. The chain couples TRBV6-6 to TRBJ1-1; D is ambiguous. The ends were cut back, 2 bases at V and 7 bases at J, with 2 bases in the middle. This CDR3 is 10 amino acids long. CDR1 is MNHNY, CDR2 SVGAGI, per germline (reference sequence). This chain's CDR3 is CASSYGEAFF. CDR3 in DNA: TGTGCCAGCAGTTACGGTGAAGCTTTCTTT.

This sequence joins TRBV27 and TRBJ1-5; no clear D. V gave up 6 bases and J gave up 4 bases, with 7 bases separating them. CDR1 MNHEY and CDR2 SMNVEV come from the germline V gene (reference sequence). The CDR3 covers 12 residues. CDR3: CASSPKNQPQHF. In nucleotides, the CDR3 is TGTGCCAGCAGCCCAAAGAATCAGCCCCAGCATTTT.

This clonotype was counted ten times or more. This chain joins TRBV7-8 and TRBJ2-7; 7 positions match TRBD1. Germline trimming cut 6 bases from V and 6 bases from J; bases unmatched to any gene: 5. This CDR3 region has 12 residues. Germline CDR1 and CDR2: SGHVS and FQNEAQ. CDR3 sequence: CASSSTGSEQYF. For the CDR3, the DNA is TGTGCCAGCAGTTCGACAGGGAGCGAGCAGTACTTC.

The chain links TRBV6-1 to TRBJ1-5; 9 positions agree with TRBD1. J lost 8 bases, V lost 0 bases, and 8 bases had no gene match. CDR1 is MNHNS, CDR2 SASEGT, per germline. The CDR3 length is 16 residues. The CDR3 DNA sequence: TGTGCCAGCAGTGAAGCGACGACAGGGGGGAAAAAGCCCCAGCATTTT. Translation: CASSEATTGGKKPQHF.

This clonotype was counted many times. The rearrangement joins TRBV11-2 to TRBJ2-7, with TRBD1 identical over 7 bases. Germline V gene sequence: CDR1 SGHAT, CDR2 FQNNGV. The V gene end was trimmed by 2 bases and the J gene end by 4 bases; junction bases not matched to a gene: 14. This CDR3 is 17 amino acids long. The CDR3 DNA sequence: TGTGCCAGCAGCTTAACACACTCGGGACAGTTGAATTACGAGCAGTACTTC. This encodes CASSLTHSGQLNYEQYF.

The table lists this clonotype with a few counts. The chain has TRBV5-1 and TRBJ2-1; 8 bases line up with TRBD2. Germline V gene lookup returns CDR1 SGHRS and CDR2 YFSETQ. CDR3 length: 16 residues. Trimming took 0 bases from V and 10 from J; bases not matched to a gene: 12. The CDR3 bases are TGCGCCAGCAGCTTGGCCTGGGGCGGGGGGACGACCGAGCAGTTCTTC. Encoded protein: CASSLAWGGGTTEQFF.

This clonotype was counted many times. The V gene is TRBV7-8, the J gene TRBJ1-1; D may be TRBD1 (5 bases). V was cut by 6 bases and J by 0 bases, with 17 bases left in between. CDR3 size: 16 residues. Germline V gives CDR1 SGHVS, CDR2 FQNEAQ. CDR3 sequence reads: CASSTMGERMNTEAFF. CDR3 nucleotide sequence: TGTGCCAGCAGTACCATGGGGGAGAGGATGAACACTGAAGCTTTCTTT.

CDR3 sequence (DNA): TGTGCCAGTAGTACCCCTACGGACAGGGATCCCTACGAGCAGTACTTC. Amino acids: CASSTPTDRDPYEQYF. This rearrangement joins TRBV19 to TRBJ2-7, with 8 bases identical to TRBD1. CDR1 is LNHDA and CDR2 is SQIVND in the germline V gene (reference sequence). After removal of 4 bases from V and 2 bases from J, the junction contained 10 bases not matched to a gene. The CDR3 totals 16 residues.